This T cell receptor beta chain appears in the sequencing data of a study of T-cell memory formation after mild COVID-19. Per germline, CDR1 SGHTA and CDR2 FQGNSA. The V end lost 5 bases, the J end lost 7 bases, and 15 bases lay between the germline ends. The CDR3 covers 15 residues. Each CDR3 protein is one row after TCRdb ran MiXCR on the 5' RACE reads. The sample has 92,000 or so distinct CDR3 sequences, over 12% seen once. This clonotype has just a few counts. Sample: PBMCs or a T cell subset sorted from them (not recorded which). This chain links TRBV7-2 with TRBJ1-6; weak D call: TRBD1 (5 bases). The source is a man between 18 and 29 years old who had mild COVID-19 (a few samples of this study predate the infection). Cell type and time point are not known. DNA for the CDR3: TGTGCCAGCAGCCAAGGCGGGGGGTTCAATTCACCCCTCCACTTT. This codes for CASSQGGGFNSPLHF.